This TCR beta chain was sequenced in a study of Graves' ophthalmopathy and Graves' hyperthyroidism. Study-wide points: Sensitivity of 65% to 71% and specificity of about 72% were achieved by the model that predicted ophthalmopathy progression.

Every ophthalmopathy donor presented moderate-to-severe activity, CAS ≥3, NOSPECS ≥4 and duration under 3 months. At least ten counts were recorded for this clonotype. Antigen: not known. Trimming removed 4 bases at V and 1 base at J, with 12 bases between. The CDR3 extends over 16 amino acids. Germline-derived CDR1 and CDR2 are SGHTS and YDEGEE. RNA transcripts were the source from which TCR beta CDR3 regions were amplified. In the first round, RT-PCR was carried out with HTBI primers, and a multiplex PCR formed the second round. TCRdb redid the calling of the multiplex PCR reads with MiXCR, one entry per CDR3 protein. The table lists hundreds of thousands of distinct CDR3 sequences, 35% to 45% of them singletons, with over 2.5% in the top ten.

The material sequenced was peripheral blood. The receptor was derived from an adult man with Graves' ophthalmopathy. This chain uses TRBV5-8 with TRBJ2-6; unclear D gene. As DNA, the CDR3 is TGTGCCAGCAGCCTCATCACCGGGTCTGGGGCCAACGTCCTGACTTTC. Encoded protein: CASSLITGSGANVLTF. Complete variable domain (other parts from reference TRBV5-8 and TRBJ2-6): EAGVTQSPTHLIKTRGQQATLRCSPISGHTSVYWYQQALGLGLQFLLWYDEGEERNRGNFPPRFSGRQFPNYSSELNVNALELEDSALYLCASSLITGSGANVLTFGAGSRLTVL.